Below are 23 T cell receptor beta chains sequenced from a single sample in a study of shared clonotypes between healthy human individuals. Produced via immunoSEQ multiplex PCR; TCRdb's table is partial and in-frame only. The sample has hundreds of thousands of clones, roughly four fifths seen once. Sequencing was done on a sample of PBMCs. These receptors all come from a woman aged 40 to 50 in good health. Some clones in this sample may be carry-over from other donors' samples.

The rearrangement uses TRBV29-1 and TRBJ1-4; 8 bases fit TRBD1. V gave up 7 bases and J gave up 4 bases; unmatched junction bases: 8. Germline-derived CDR1 and CDR2 are SQVTM and ANQGSEA. The CDR3 totals 14 residues. CDR3 sequence: CSADLTGGNEKLFF. DNA for the CDR3: TGCAGCGCTGACTTAACAGGGGGTAATGAAAAACTGTTTTTT.

Details on this clone: The sample carries other DNA sequences with the same CDR3. The chain couples TRBV19 to TRBJ1-3, with D uncertain. V lost 3 bases and J lost 0, with 0 bases in between. This CDR3 is 12 amino acids long. Germline V gives CDR1 LNHDA, CDR2 SQIVND (reference sequence). The CDR3 loop reads CASSISGNTIYF. In DNA form, the CDR3 reads TGTGCCAGTAGTATCTCTGGAAACACCATATATTTT.

To note about this clone: The same CDR3 is also encoded by other DNA sequences in this sample. The genes are TRBV7-9 and TRBJ2-3; TRBD1 aligns across 11 bases. Losses at the gene ends were 2 bases for V and 2 bases for J; bases not matched to a gene: 3. CDR1 SEHNR and CDR2 FQNEAQ come from the germline V gene (reference sequence). CDR3 length: 16 residues. The CDR3 bases are TGTGCCAGCAGCTTAAGGACAGGGGGCTTCACAGATACGCAGTATTTT. Its protein product is CASSLRTGGFTDTQYF.

The chain is built from TRBV6-1 and TRBJ2-7; TRBD1 might be the D (5 bases). Trimming took 2 bases from V and 0 from J, leaving 14 bases between them. Germline CDR1 is MNHNS and CDR2 is SASEGT. The CDR3 has 16 residues. The CDR3 DNA sequence: TGTGCCAGCAGTGAACTCCCGGGCACAGGCTCCTACGAGCAGTACTTC. This gives the protein CASSELPGTGSYEQYF.

This clone was seen once. The chain joins TRBV18 to TRBJ1-2; TRBD1 matches at 8 bases. This CDR3 is built from 15 residues. With 2 bases clipped from V and 8 bases from J, the junction kept 10 bases outside the gene matches. The germline gives CDR1 KGHSH, CDR2 LQKENI. The CDR3 sequence: CASSPDPGQGMGYTF. CDR3 DNA: TGTGCCAGCTCACCAGATCCTGGACAGGGAATGGGCTACACCTTC.

The chain is built from TRBV30 and TRBJ2-5; possible D gene TRBD2, 6 bases. The CDR3 is made up of 13 amino acids. Trimming pared 0 bases from V and 8 bases from J, leaving 13 bases between. From germline, CDR1 is GTSNPN and CDR2 SVGIG (reference sequence). For the CDR3, the DNA is TGTGCCTGGAGTGTAGCGGGTGAGGGAACCCAGTACTTC. It translates to CAWSVAGEGTQYF.

This sequence joins TRBV9 and TRBJ2-7, with 11 bases lining up with TRBD1. The CDR3 runs to 14 residues. J was trimmed by 6 bases and V by 4 bases; bases with no gene match: 6. CDR1 is SGDLS and CDR2 is YYNGEE in the germline V gene. In DNA form, the CDR3 reads TGTGCCAGCAGCCTAACGGACAGGGGGCTCGAGCAGTACTTC. It specifies CASSLTDRGLEQYF.

The chain combines TRBV27 with TRBJ1-5; 7 bases are shared with TRBD1. The CDR3 contains 13 residues. After removal of 8 bases from V and 6 bases from J, the junction contained 7 bases not matched to a gene. Germline assignment: CDR1 MNHEY and CDR2 SMNVEV (reference sequence). The CDR3 loop is CASRQGVGQPQHF. For the CDR3, the DNA is TGTGCCAGCCGACAGGGCGTCGGTCAGCCCCAGCATTTT.

The J gene is TRBJ2-7, the V gene TRBV5-1; TRBD2 agrees at 8 bases. CDR1 is SGHRS and CDR2 is YFSETQ in the germline V gene. V dropped 4 bases and J dropped 2; count of bases not matched to a gene: 5. The CDR3 covers 14 residues. This CDR3 reads CASSLQGLAYEQYF. The CDR3 DNA follows: TGCGCCAGCAGCCTTCAGGGACTAGCCTACGAGCAGTACTTC.

The chain employs TRBV10-3 and TRBJ2-1, with 11 bases fitting TRBD1. The CDR3 has 15 residues. Unmatched junction bases numbered 9, after V lost 4 bases and J lost 10 bases. Germline V gene sequence: CDR1 ENHRY, CDR2 SYGVKD. CDR3 in amino acids: CAISARTGGPTEQFF. The CDR3 region has the DNA TGTGCCATCAGTGCTAGGACAGGGGGCCCTACCGAGCAGTTCTTC.

The CDR3 DNA is TGTGCCAGCTCACCATCTTCAGGGGGCGGAAATCAGCCCCAGCATTTT. Translating it yields CASSPSSGGGNQPQHF. This chain joins TRBV18 and TRBJ1-5; 8 bases align to TRBD1. Unmatched junction bases numbered 7, after V lost 2 bases and J lost 4 bases. The length of the CDR3 is 16 residues. From germline, CDR1 is KGHSH and CDR2 LQKENI.

This clone has a handful of counts. A far larger clone lies a single base away; this is likely a read error. The chain carries TRBV2 and TRBJ1-1; D not resolved. Germline loops: CDR1 SNHLY, CDR2 FYNNEI. This CDR3 is built from 13 residues. The CDR3 DNA reads as TGTGCCAGCAGTGTTTCGACAAACACTGAAGCTTCCTTT. This encodes CASSVSTNTEASF.

The rearrangement uses TRBV30 and TRBJ1-1, with D unclear. From germline, CDR1 is GTSNPN and CDR2 SVGIG (reference sequence). CDR3 length: 15 residues. The ends were cut back, 5 bases at V and 3 bases at J, with 19 bases in the middle. DNA of the CDR3: TGTGCCTGGCCGTTTACCCCGGGAGACCACACTGAAGCTTTCTTT. Protein: CAWPFTPGDHTEAFF.

The rearrangement joins TRBV11-2 to TRBJ2-7; D unclear. The CDR3 loop spans 14 amino acids. V lost 0 bases to trimming and J lost 0 bases, with 6 bases between them. Germline V lookup: CDR1 SGHAT, CDR2 FQNNGV. In nucleotides, the CDR3 is TGTGCCAGCAGCTTAGACGGTAACTCCTACGAGCAGTACTTC. Its translation: CASSLDGNSYEQYF.

Remarks on this clone: Germline and junction disagree at one end, which may indicate a read error. The chain links TRBV7-2 to TRBJ1-3; no clear D. The CDR3 has 14 residues. Germline V CDR1 and CDR2: SGHTA, FQGNSA. This CDR3 reads CASSLAAGQPLEDF. The CDR3 DNA sequence: TGTGCCAGCAGCTTAGCGGCCGGGCAGCCCTTGGAAGATTTT.

The chain joins TRBV6-6 to TRBJ1-5; a possible D gene is TRBD1 (6 bases). The germline V gene encodes CDR1 MNHNY and CDR2 SVGAGI (reference sequence). The V gene lost 6 bases and the J gene lost 0 bases, with 9 bases spanning the gap. There are 14 residues in the CDR3. CDR3 loop: CASRQGGSNQPQHF. The CDR3 nucleotides are TGTGCCAGCAGACAAGGGGGTAGCAATCAGCCCCAGCATTTT.

With regard to this clone: This likely stems from a read error, as it lies one base from a far larger clone. This rearrangement joins TRBV11-3 to TRBJ1-1; D not certain. Germline assignment: CDR1 SGHNT and CDR2 YENEEA. This CDR3 is 13 amino acids long. CDR3 nucleotides: TGTGCCAGCAGCCCTGACATGAACACTGAAACTTTCTTT. Translating it yields CASSPDMNTETFF.

This clone was found once. V usage is TRBV19 and J usage is TRBJ2-5; a weak D match, TRBD2 (6 bases). CDR1 LNHDA and CDR2 SQIVND come from the germline V gene (reference sequence). There are 16 residues in the CDR3. Trimming left V 3 bases short and J 5 bases short, with 19 bases between. The CDR3 DNA follows: TGTGCCAGTAGTATCGGTGCTAGCGTCGGTTGGGAGACCCAGTACTTC. Its protein product is CASSIGASVGWETQYF.

The chain uses TRBV7-9 and TRBJ1-4; D not certain. Looked up from germline, CDR1 is SEHNR and CDR2 is FQNEAQ (reference sequence). The CDR3 is 13 amino acids. Trimming took 3 bases from V and 8 from J, leaving 10 bases between them. The CDR3 DNA follows: TGTGCCAGCAGCTTCTTGGGATGGGAAAAACTGTTTTTT. This translates into CASSFLGWEKLFF. Filled out from reference TRBV7-9 and TRBJ1-4, the complete variable domain reads DTGVSQNPRHKITKRGQNVTFRCDPISEHNRLYWYRQTLGQGPEFLTYFQNEAQLEKSRLLSDRFSAERPKGSFSTLEIQRTEQGDSAMYLCASSFLGWEKLFFGSGTQLSVL.

J is TRBJ1-5 and V is TRBV9; 11 positions agree with TRBD1. V was clipped by 4 bases and J by 8 bases; unmatched bases: 8. The length of the CDR3 is 15 residues. The germline gives CDR1 SGDLS, CDR2 YYNGEE. Written as DNA, the CDR3 is TGTGCCAGCAGCAGGGGGGACAGGGGGTATGAGCCCCAGCATTTT. Translation: CASSRGDRGYEPQHF.

The chain employs TRBV5-1 and TRBJ2-5, with TRBD2 identical over 14 bases. V lost 7 bases, J lost 0 bases, and 5 bases stayed unmatched. Germline CDR1 and CDR2: SGHRS and YFSETQ. The CDR3 has 16 residues. DNA of the CDR3: TGCGCCAGCGGGACTAGCGGGAGAGACTACCAAGAGACCCAGTACTTC. It is translated as CASGTSGRDYQETQYF. The variable domain in full, completed from reference TRBV5-1 and TRBJ2-5, reads KAGVTQTPRYLIKTRGQQVTLSCSPISGHRSVSWYQQTPGQGLQFLFEYFSETQRNKGNFPGRFSGRQFSNSRSEMNVSTLELGDSALYLCASGTSGRDYQETQYFGPGTRLLVL.

The J gene is TRBJ2-6, the V gene TRBV5-4, with D perhaps given as TRBD1 or TRBD2 (6 bases each). The CDR3 is 17 amino acids. Looked up from germline, CDR1 is SGHNT and CDR2 is YYREEE (reference sequence). V was pared by 5 bases and J by 0 bases, with 15 bases between. CDR3 loop: CASRGAGLPSGANVLTF. DNA for the CDR3: TGTGCCAGCAGGGGGGCGGGACTGCCCTCTGGGGCCAACGTCCTGACTTTC.

This clone was seen more than once but under ten times. The chain recombines TRBV5-6 with TRBJ1-2; no reliable D call. The germline V gene encodes CDR1 SGHDT and CDR2 YYEEEE. V was clipped by 0 bases and J by 0 bases, with 9 bases between them. This CDR3 region has 15 residues. The CDR3 sequence: CASSLARPTNYGYTF. The CDR3, as DNA: TGTGCCAGCAGCTTGGCCAGACCTACTAACTATGGCTACACCTTC.